One sample yielded the 29 T cell receptor beta chains listed below, sequenced in a study of blood T cell repertoires in COVID-19. Measured with immunoSEQ multiplex PCR; TCRdb has only the in-frame clones, and not every one. The repertoire includes 20,000 to 30,000 clones, about 90% of them detected once, and approximately 11% sits in the top ten. Sequenced sample: peripheral blood. The receptors were gathered from a man aged 70-80 years with acute or convalescent COVID-19.

The chain has TRBV5-1 and TRBJ2-3; possibly TRBD2 for D (5 bases). The CDR3 length is 15 residues. In germline, CDR1 is SGHRS, CDR2 YFSETQ. The V end lost 0 bases, the J end lost 0 bases, and 8 bases lay between the germline ends. The CDR3 DNA reads as TGCGCCAGCAGCTTGGTCCTAGCTAGCACAGATACGCAGTATTTT. Protein: CASSLVLASTDTQYF.

The chain carries TRBV11-2 and TRBJ2-5, with 7 bases lining up with TRBD2. The CDR3 sequence is 13 residues long. V was clipped by 3 bases and J by 2 bases; unmatched bases: 0. The germline CDR1 and CDR2 sequences are SGHAT and FQNNGV. CDR3 DNA: TGTGCCAGCAGCTTGGGACTACAAGAGACCCAGTACTTC. Its protein is CASSLGLQETQYF.

In its sample, this clone was seen a few times. This rearrangement joins TRBV21-1 to TRBJ2-7; the D call of TRBD2 is as the table states it, not checked on the DNA. TRBV21-1 is given as a pseudogene. The CDR3 loop spans 14 amino acids. CDR3 in DNA: TGTGCCAGCCCCGGGAGGGGCCTTACCTACGAGCAGTACTTC. Translated, it gives CASPGRGLTYEQYF.

The chain is built from TRBV11-1 and TRBJ1-2; D is uncertain. The CDR3 spans 16 residues. V was shortened by 4 bases and J by 6 bases, with 21 bases between the two germline ends. Germline V gene lookup returns CDR1 SGHAT and CDR2 FQDESV (reference sequence). CDR3 sequence: CASSYSSHEGGDGYTF. DNA for the CDR3: TGTGCCAGCAGCTACAGCAGTCACGAGGGTGGGGATGGCTACACCTTC.

This rearrangement joins TRBV7-2 to TRBJ1-4; D ambiguous. This CDR3 has 16 residues. CDR1 SGHTA and CDR2 FQGNSA come from the germline V gene. V lost 5 bases and J 0 bases, leaving 13 bases between the germline ends. CDR3 sequence reads: CASSITFTSTNEKLFF. The DNA of the CDR3 is TGTGCCAGCAGCATTACCTTCACATCAACTAATGAAAAACTGTTTTTT. The full variable domain, its missing parts supplied by reference TRBV7-2 and TRBJ1-4, is GAGVSQSPSNKVTEKGKDVELRCDPISGHTALYWYRQSLGQGLEFLIYFQGNSAPDKSGLPSDRFSAERTGGSVSTLTIQRTQQEDSAVYLCASSITFTSTNEKLFFGSGTQLSVL.

This rearrangement joins TRBV5-1 to TRBJ1-1, with 8 nucleotides matching TRBD1. The germline V gene encodes CDR1 SGHRS and CDR2 YFSETQ. The junction had 7 bases not matched to a gene; V was cut back by 0 bases and J by 0 bases. The CDR3 contains 17 residues. CDR3 nucleotide sequence: TGCGCCAGCAGCTTGGGGACAGGGACACCTCTGAACACTGAAGCTTTCTTT. It is translated as CASSLGTGTPLNTEAFF.

The chain employs TRBV7-6 and TRBJ2-7, with 7 nucleotides matching TRBD1. Germline values: CDR1 SGHVS, CDR2 FNYEAQ. This CDR3 contains 15 residues. V lost 1 base to trimming and J lost 7 bases; unmatched junction nucleotides: 10. The CDR3 coding sequence is TGTGCCAGCAGCTTAGGTGGGACAGCCCAGGGAGAGCAGTACTTC. It codes for CASSLGGTAQGEQYF.

On this clone itself: Other DNA variants within this sample encode the same CDR3. The chain is built from TRBV18 and TRBJ2-3, with 8 positions matching TRBD2. CDR1 and CDR2 from the germline V gene are KGHSH and LQKENI. The V gene end was trimmed by 4 bases and the J gene end by 2 bases; junction bases not matched to a gene: 8. The CDR3 runs to 16 residues. The CDR3 DNA reads as TGTGCCAGCTCACTCGGGACTAGTGGACACACAGATACGCAGTATTTT. Its translation is CASSLGTSGHTDTQYF.

The chain uses TRBV7-6 and TRBJ2-3, with 9 bases fitting TRBD2. V shed 1 base, J shed 3 bases, and the junction held 8 bases outside the gene matches. Per the germline V gene, CDR1 is SGHVS and CDR2 is FNYEAQ. The length of the CDR3 is 17 residues. The CDR3 sequence: CASSLEGGRAGTDTQYF. Here the CDR3 DNA reads TGTGCCAGCAGCTTAGAAGGCGGGAGGGCAGGAACAGATACGCAGTATTTT. Supplemented by reference TRBV7-6 and TRBJ2-3, the full variable domain reads GAGVSQSPRYKVTKRGQDVALRCDPISGHVSLYWYRQALGQGPEFLTYFNYEAQQDKSGLPNDRFSAERPEGSISTLTIQRTEQRDSAMYRCASSLEGGRAGTDTQYFGPGTRLTVL.

V usage is TRBV5-4 and J usage is TRBJ2-3; D is undetermined. In germline, CDR1 is SGHNT, CDR2 YYREEE (reference sequence). The CDR3 consists of 16 residues. The ends were cut back, 0 bases at V and 4 bases at J, with 15 bases in the middle. The chain's CDR3 is CASSLAAARGPDTQYF. As DNA, the CDR3 is TGTGCCAGCAGCTTGGCGGCGGCTAGAGGTCCAGATACGCAGTATTTT.

V usage is TRBV5-4 and J usage is TRBJ1-2; 7 nucleotides line up with TRBD1. The CDR3 length is 14 residues. Germline CDR1 and CDR2: SGHNT and YYREEE (reference sequence). The V segment lost 1 base and the J segment 3 bases; nucleotides outside the gene matches: 3. The CDR3 DNA follows: TGTGCCAGCAGCTTGAGACAGGGAGACTATGGCTACACCTTC. The encoded protein is CASSLRQGDYGYTF.

This clone was detected once. The J gene is TRBJ2-5, the V gene TRBV5-1; the match to TRBD1 covers 7 bases. This CDR3 spans 15 amino acids. CDR1 SGHRS and CDR2 YFSETQ come from the germline V gene. V trimming: 4 bases; J trimming: 4 bases; junction bases outside the gene matches: 10. The CDR3 region has the DNA TGCGCCAGCAGCCCGGGACAGTCGGTCGGAGAGACCCAGTACTTC. This codes for CASSPGQSVGETQYF.

The V and J genes are TRBV21-1 and TRBJ1-1. TRBV21-1 is shown as a pseudogene. The CDR3 has 15 residues. CDR3 sequence: CASSHWVGGDLEAFF. The CDR3 DNA is TGTGCCAGCAGCCATTGGGTAGGGGGGGACCTTGAAGCTTTCTTT.

This CDR3 reads CASSLGLAGVGTQYF. The CDR3 region has the DNA TGTGCCAGCAGCTTGGGACTAGCGGGAGTGGGGACCCAGTACTTC. The chain joins TRBV7-2 to TRBJ2-5; 14 nucleotides match TRBD2. Germline V gives CDR1 SGHTA, CDR2 FQGNSA. J gave up 7 bases and V 3 bases, and 4 bases lay outside the gene matches. The CDR3 loop spans 15 amino acids.

The chain combines TRBV7-9 with TRBJ2-1, with D perhaps TRBD2 (6 bases). This CDR3 comprises 16 residues. CDR1 is SEHNR and CDR2 is FQNEAQ in the germline V gene (reference sequence). V lost 5 bases and J lost 0, with 14 bases in between. The DNA of the CDR3 is TGTGCCAGCAGCCCGCGGGACCCAGGCTCCTACAATGAGCAGTTCTTC. Residues: CASSPRDPGSYNEQFF.

The chain carries TRBV2 and TRBJ1-2; maybe TRBD1 (6 bases). The germline V gene has CDR1 SNHLY and CDR2 FYNNEI. CDR3 size: 15 residues. The ends were cut back, 4 bases at V and 2 bases at J, with 14 bases in the middle. The CDR3 here is CASSAARQVNYGYTF. In nucleotides, the CDR3 is TGTGCCAGCAGTGCGGCGAGACAGGTGAACTATGGCTACACCTTC.

This clone was seen once. This chain uses TRBV4-3 with TRBJ1-2, with D perhaps TRBD1 (6 bases). This CDR3 is built from 15 residues. The V gene lost 0 bases and the J gene lost 7 bases, with 15 bases spanning the gap. Germline loops: CDR1 LGHNA, CDR2 YSLEER. CDR3 nucleotides: TGCGCCAGCAGCCAAGATGTTAGCAGGGGCAGTGGCTACACCTTC. It encodes CASSQDVSRGSGYTF.

The rearrangement links TRBV2 to TRBJ1-4; D is undetermined. The CDR3 extends over 13 amino acids. Per germline, CDR1 SNHLY and CDR2 FYNNEI. V lost 7 bases and J 5 bases, leaving 11 bases between the germline ends. The CDR3: CASKTRENEKLFF. In nucleotides, the CDR3 is TGTGCCAGCAAGACAAGGGAGAATGAAAAACTGTTTTTT. The complete variable domain, with remaining parts taken from reference TRBV2 and TRBJ1-4, reads EPEVTQTPSHQVTQMGQEVILRCVPISNHLYFYWYRQILGQKVEFLVSFYNNEISEKSEIFDDQFSVERPDGSNFTLKIRSTKLEDSAMYFCASKTRENEKLFFGSGTQLSVL.

The chain couples TRBV7-2 to TRBJ2-1; 8 positions match TRBD1. The length of the CDR3 is 18 residues. The V segment lost 4 bases and the J segment 0 bases; nucleotides outside the gene matches: 11. CDR1 SGHTA and CDR2 FQGNSA come from the germline V gene. The CDR3 nucleotides are TGTGCCAGCAGCTCCTCGGGACAGGATAAGAGCTCCTACAATGAGCAGTTCTTC. Encoded protein: CASSSSGQDKSSYNEQFF.

The rearrangement uses TRBV5-4 and TRBJ1-1; TRBD1 matches 8 bases. The CDR3 totals 14 residues. V lost 4 bases and J lost 0; bases outside the gene matches: 2. Germline lookup yields CDR1 SGHNT and CDR2 YYREEE (reference sequence). CDR3 in DNA: TGTGCCAGCAGCGGACAGGGAATGAACACTGAAGCTTTCTTT. Translating gives CASSGQGMNTEAFF.

There are a few counts of this clone. The rearrangement links TRBV5-1 to TRBJ2-1; weak D call: TRBD1 (6 bases). CDR3 length: 16 residues. Trimming stripped 0 bases from V and 2 bases from J, with 12 bases between. Germline V lookup: CDR1 SGHRS, CDR2 YFSETQ. The CDR3 is CASSLGNKGAYNEQFF. Written as DNA, the CDR3 is TGCGCCAGCAGCTTGGGGAATAAGGGGGCCTACAATGAGCAGTTCTTC.

CDR3 coding DNA: TGTGCCAGCAGCTTTGGGCCAGGGGGTGAGACCCAGTACTTC. As protein: CASSFGPGGETQYF. The gene calls are TRBV5-6 and TRBJ2-5, with 7 bases matching TRBD1. V trimming: 2 bases; J trimming: 5 bases; junction bases outside the gene matches: 6. Per germline, CDR1 SGHDT and CDR2 YYEEEE. The CDR3 runs to 14 residues.

V is TRBV19 and J is TRBJ1-5; D remains ambiguous. The V end was cut by 3 bases, the J end by 1 base, with 4 bases between. The germline V gene has CDR1 LNHDA and CDR2 SQIVND (reference sequence). CDR3 size: 13 residues. CDR3 DNA: TGTGCCAGTAGTATCCAGAGCAATCAGCCCCAGCATTTT. As protein: CASSIQSNQPQHF.

This chain joins TRBV2 and TRBJ1-6; D gene uncertain. The V gene's germline CDR1 is SNHLY and CDR2 FYNNEI. The CDR3 runs 14 residues. The V end was cut by 5 bases, the J end by 7 bases, with 12 bases between. Here the CDR3 DNA reads TGTGCCAGCAGTTCTAACAGTGGCAATTCACCCCTCCACTTT. This gives the protein CASSSNSGNSPLHF.

This rearrangement joins TRBV5-1 to TRBJ2-3; the D gene is possibly TRBD1 (6 bases). CDR1 and CDR2 from the germline V gene are SGHRS and YFSETQ. With 0 bases removed from V and 2 bases from J, the gap between germline ends came to 10 bases. The CDR3 length is 15 residues. The CDR3 loop reads CASSLERGITDTQYF. In nucleotides, the CDR3 is TGCGCCAGCAGCTTGGAAAGGGGGATCACAGATACGCAGTATTTT.

This rearrangement joins TRBV6-5 to TRBJ2-3; TRBD1 agrees at 9 bases. The CDR3 consists of 14 residues. Germline-derived CDR1 and CDR2 are MNHEY and SVGAGI. Trimming at V came to 6 bases and at J to 3 bases, leaving 4 bases not matched to a gene. The chain's CDR3 is CASRGQGSTDTQYF. For the CDR3, the DNA is TGTGCCAGCAGAGGACAGGGGTCAACAGATACGCAGTATTTT.

The CDR3 protein is CASSLDPPGLAGGETQYF. The CDR3 nucleotides read TGTGCCAGCAGCTTAGACCCGCCGGGACTAGCGGGAGGGGAGACCCAGTACTTC. This sequence joins TRBV11-2 and TRBJ2-5; 16 nucleotides align to TRBD2. Per the germline V gene, CDR1 is SGHAT and CDR2 is FQNNGV. This CDR3 comprises 18 residues. V lost 0 bases to trimming and J lost 5 bases; unmatched junction nucleotides: 6.

J is TRBJ1-5 and V is TRBV6-5; D not resolved. V was shortened by 5 bases and J by 6 bases, with 11 bases between the two germline ends. The CDR3 runs to 13 residues. Germline CDR1 and CDR2: MNHEY and SVGAGI. This CDR3 reads CASSTVETQPQHF. The CDR3 nucleotides read TGTGCCAGCAGTACGGTGGAGACTCAGCCCCAGCATTTT.

The CDR3 is CASSLSGRTEAFF. The CDR3 bases are TGTGCCAGCAGCTTATCAGGGAGGACTGAAGCTTTCTTT. The gene calls are TRBV7-9 and TRBJ1-1, with D possibly being TRBD1 (5 bases). Trimming removed 2 bases at V and 5 bases at J, with 9 bases between. CDR1 and CDR2 from the germline V gene are SEHNR and FQNEAQ (reference sequence). The CDR3 totals 13 residues.